These T cell receptor beta chains were read from a single sample in a study of shared clonotypes between healthy human individuals. Using immunoSEQ multiplex PCR, the repertoire was profiled, and TCRdb retains in-frame clones only, with some absent. In the table there are a few million clones, over 85% of which are singletons. The sample comprised naive CD4+ T cells sorted from blood. These receptors came from a young man in good health. Both conserved end residues are trimmed from each CDR3. The order of the fields is CDR3 protein, J gene, V gene, CDR3 length.

CDR3: ASSEEAGGPRNEQF
J: TRBJ2-1
V: TRBV10-1
length: 14

CDR3: ASSLGWGPEAKNIQY
J: TRBJ2-4
V: TRBV13
length: 15

CDR3: ASSFLGQLSNQPQH
J: TRBJ1-5
V: TRBV28
length: 14

CDR3: ASSRQGATDTQY
J: TRBJ2-3
V: TRBV18
length: 12

CDR3: ASKGRTDTQY
J: TRBJ2-3
V: TRBV5-1
length: 10

CDR3: ASSLLGQGDTGELF
J: TRBJ2-2
V: TRBV7-9
length: 14

CDR3: ASSLARTTNEQF
J: TRBJ2-1
V: TRBV5-4
length: 12

CDR3: ASSSTGGAETEQF
J: TRBJ2-1
V: TRBV5-4
length: 13

CDR3: ASSGEGLPRVSSHEQY
J: TRBJ2-7
V: TRBV27
length: 16

CDR3: ASSLWAYNEKLF
J: TRBJ1-4
V: TRBV13
length: 12

CDR3: ASSLGFLDSPRDTQY
J: TRBJ2-3
V: TRBV7-9
length: 15

CDR3: ASRLRQGPNYGYT
J: TRBJ1-2
V: TRBV28
length: 13

CDR3: ASSPGISRGTDTQY
J: TRBJ2-3
V: TRBV9
length: 14

CDR3: ASSLAAGNTGELF
J: TRBJ2-2
V: TRBV11-2
length: 13

CDR3: ASSNRVIQETQY
J: TRBJ2-5
V: TRBV19
length: 12

CDR3: ASSGTTPTDTQY
J: TRBJ2-3
V: TRBV18
length: 12

CDR3: ASSISANYGYT
J: TRBJ1-2
V: TRBV5-6
length: 11

CDR3: ASSGTSGVNEQF
J: TRBJ2-1
V: TRBV27
length: 12

CDR3: ASSPDRTTQPQH
J: TRBJ1-5
V: TRBV4-1
length: 12

CDR3: ASSESGRAYEQY
J: TRBJ2-7
V: TRBV6-1
length: 12

CDR3: ASSQDGTPNQPQH
J: TRBJ1-5
V: TRBV4-1
length: 13

CDR3: ASSLAELSTDTQY
J: TRBJ2-3
V: TRBV9
length: 13

CDR3: ASSYSRDSAYEQY
J: TRBJ2-7
V: TRBV6-6
length: 13

CDR3: ATSREKGYNEQF
J: TRBJ2-1
V: TRBV15
length: 12

CDR3: ASTDRGPNTEAF
J: TRBJ1-1
V: TRBV11-2
length: 12

CDR3: ASSPRLQETQY
J: TRBJ2-5
V: TRBV18
length: 11

CDR3: ASSAGGSPDTQY
J: TRBJ2-3
V: TRBV6-4
length: 12

CDR3: ASSPTGSKIPEAF
J: TRBJ1-1
V: TRBV28
length: 13

CDR3: ASSLTSGEETQY
J: TRBJ2-5
V: TRBV5-1
length: 12

CDR3: ASSIEVANSYNEQF
J: TRBJ2-1
V: TRBV19
length: 14

CDR3: ASSFAGVLYEQY
J: TRBJ2-7
V: TRBV6-5
length: 12

CDR3: ASSPGDDNTGELF
J: TRBJ2-2
V: TRBV18
length: 13

CDR3: ASSPGHGTYGYT
J: TRBJ1-2
V: TRBV18
length: 12

CDR3: ASSDTAHYEQY
J: TRBJ2-7
V: TRBV19
length: 11

CDR3: ASSLVTGNPYEQY
J: TRBJ2-7
V: TRBV5-5
length: 13

CDR3: ASSERGQGWGNYGYT
J: TRBJ1-2
V: TRBV2
length: 15

CDR3: ASSLTGGTLKGTNEKLF
J: TRBJ1-4
V: TRBV5-1
length: 17

CDR3: ASSATVGVAGNTIY
J: TRBJ1-3
V: TRBV11-1
length: 14

CDR3: ASSAGLSQETQY
J: TRBJ2-5
V: TRBV6-6
length: 12

CDR3: ASSSGTVMNTEAF
J: TRBJ1-1
V: TRBV5-1
length: 13

CDR3: ASGLQGMGHEQY
J: TRBJ2-7
V: TRBV7-2
length: 12

CDR3: ASSRTDSNYGYT
J: TRBJ1-2
V: TRBV6-5
length: 12

CDR3: ASSSGQNTGELF
J: TRBJ2-2
V: TRBV7-9
length: 12

CDR3: ASSVEGTPVAQY
J: TRBJ2-5
V: TRBV9
length: 12

CDR3: AISESSAQGDTQY
J: TRBJ2-3
V: TRBV10-3
length: 13

CDR3: ASSPHEGPGTQY
J: TRBJ2-5
V: TRBV7-6
length: 12

CDR3: ASSGHRGSYGYT
J: TRBJ1-2
V: TRBV6-1
length: 12

CDR3: ASSVWGQTGEKLF
J: TRBJ1-4
V: TRBV9
length: 13

CDR3: ASSQVEQGPWGYT
J: TRBJ1-2
V: TRBV4-1
length: 13

CDR3: ASSQLFGEKLF
J: TRBJ1-4
V: TRBV14
length: 11

CDR3: ASSSPSRDLKREYGYT
J: TRBJ1-2
V: TRBV19
length: 16

CDR3: ASKSVGAAGELF
J: TRBJ2-2
V: TRBV6-1
length: 12

CDR3: ASSVGTSGSGEQF
J: TRBJ2-1
V: TRBV9
length: 13

CDR3: ASSYAFNSPLH
J: TRBJ1-6
V: TRBV7-9
length: 11

CDR3: ASTPGGLAGLSYNEQF
J: TRBJ2-1
V: TRBV5-4
length: 16

CDR3: ASSLGQGNYGYT
J: TRBJ1-2
V: TRBV19
length: 12